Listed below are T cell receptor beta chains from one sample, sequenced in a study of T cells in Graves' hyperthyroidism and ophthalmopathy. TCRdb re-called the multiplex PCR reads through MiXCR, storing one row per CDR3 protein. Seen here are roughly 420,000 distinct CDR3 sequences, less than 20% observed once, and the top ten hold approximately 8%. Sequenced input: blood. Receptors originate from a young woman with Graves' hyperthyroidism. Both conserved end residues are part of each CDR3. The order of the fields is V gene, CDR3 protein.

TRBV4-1 CASSQDGVREQYF
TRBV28 CASSFWDGYWGAQYF
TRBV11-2 CASRAENSPLHF
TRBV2 CASIKDYFSYEQYF
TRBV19 CATSAGRGRYTEAFF
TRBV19 CASSPWGTGTDTQYF
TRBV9 CASSADSQDTQYF
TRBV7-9 CASSLFQGGVETQYF
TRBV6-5 CASSYSSTGHTIYF
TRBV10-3 CAISERTGGHEQHF
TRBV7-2 CASSLAYAESELYNEQFF
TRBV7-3 CASSLGPTGELFF
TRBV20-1 CSARDYRSQDYGYTF
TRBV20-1 CSARTLLLAEIYNEQFF
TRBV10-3 CAIHKGSGGTDTQYF
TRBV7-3 CASSSPGGRARGEQFF
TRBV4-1 CASSRPPGQNSPLHF
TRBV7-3 CASSSTSGGEQYF
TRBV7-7 CASSASGTSGGAGEQYF
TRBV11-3 CASSLSTQREVENNEQFF
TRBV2 CASTANRGDYQPQHF
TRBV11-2 CAGSLSSTATPLHF
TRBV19 CASSLRRDRVLGQPQHF
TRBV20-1 CSASKGQGQETQYF
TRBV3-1 CASSQRGRQGNSPLHF
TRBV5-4 CASSVPSGGSTDTQYF
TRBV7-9 CASSLEAGLGGYTF
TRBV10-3 CAISQDRAQPGGYTF
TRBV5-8 CASSPRGSGGEKLFF
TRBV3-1 CASSPPLTTGGYTF
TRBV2 CASRSQGAGTDTQYF
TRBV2 CASSEVGRIYGYTF
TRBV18 CASSPAAEGVTDTQYF
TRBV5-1 CASSLGTSPNGELFF
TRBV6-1 CAISGGASSYEQYF
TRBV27 CASSLGPKNYGYTF
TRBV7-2 CASSSYTEGGYTF
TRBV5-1 CASSLYQGGAGGYTF
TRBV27 CASSQRYSNQPQHF
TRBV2 CASSLDGSWEQYF
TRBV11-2 CASSLGQGAHEKLFF
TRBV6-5 CASSYAGLAGSYEQYF
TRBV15 CAPRGKGNQPQHF
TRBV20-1 CSARAPQGNIQYF
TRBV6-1 CASRTGQGESQPQHF
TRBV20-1 CSATRQETQYF
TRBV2 CASTPRGGNEKLFF
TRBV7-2 CASSSRRDRREAFF
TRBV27 CASSPAWGGGSEAFF
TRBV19 CASRASASYEQYF
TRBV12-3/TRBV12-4 CASSGTGRETQYF
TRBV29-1 CSVGTGYNEQFF
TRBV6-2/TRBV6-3 CASSYTSRASTGELFF
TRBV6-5 CASSYSTVGGHEQYF